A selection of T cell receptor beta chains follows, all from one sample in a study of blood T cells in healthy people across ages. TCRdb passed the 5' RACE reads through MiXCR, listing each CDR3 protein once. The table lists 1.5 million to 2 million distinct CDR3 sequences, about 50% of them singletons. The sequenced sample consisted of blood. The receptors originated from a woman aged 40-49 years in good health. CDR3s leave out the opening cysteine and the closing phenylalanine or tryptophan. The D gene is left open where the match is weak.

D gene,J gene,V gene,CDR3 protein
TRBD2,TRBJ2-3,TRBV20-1,SANEFGLAESTDTQY
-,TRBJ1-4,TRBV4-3,ASSQNAVLPNEKLF
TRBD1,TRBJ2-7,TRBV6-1,ASSPGTGAFYEQY
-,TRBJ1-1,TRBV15,ATSGGQPNTEAF
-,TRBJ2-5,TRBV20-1,SAGSETQY
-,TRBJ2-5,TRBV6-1,ASSEARATRGETQY
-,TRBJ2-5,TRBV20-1,SAALQETQY
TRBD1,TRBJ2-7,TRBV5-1,ASSSGDRGLYEQY
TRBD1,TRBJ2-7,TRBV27,ASSWTGPPSSYEQY
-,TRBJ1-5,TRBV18,ASSPAGQPLVVNQPQH
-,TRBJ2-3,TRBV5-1,ASSREIGDRLHTQY
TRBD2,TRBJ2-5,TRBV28,ASSWGLAGRPVQY
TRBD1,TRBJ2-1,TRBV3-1,ASSHKAGTGGMSEQF
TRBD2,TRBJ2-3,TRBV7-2,ASSSRTSGTTDTQY